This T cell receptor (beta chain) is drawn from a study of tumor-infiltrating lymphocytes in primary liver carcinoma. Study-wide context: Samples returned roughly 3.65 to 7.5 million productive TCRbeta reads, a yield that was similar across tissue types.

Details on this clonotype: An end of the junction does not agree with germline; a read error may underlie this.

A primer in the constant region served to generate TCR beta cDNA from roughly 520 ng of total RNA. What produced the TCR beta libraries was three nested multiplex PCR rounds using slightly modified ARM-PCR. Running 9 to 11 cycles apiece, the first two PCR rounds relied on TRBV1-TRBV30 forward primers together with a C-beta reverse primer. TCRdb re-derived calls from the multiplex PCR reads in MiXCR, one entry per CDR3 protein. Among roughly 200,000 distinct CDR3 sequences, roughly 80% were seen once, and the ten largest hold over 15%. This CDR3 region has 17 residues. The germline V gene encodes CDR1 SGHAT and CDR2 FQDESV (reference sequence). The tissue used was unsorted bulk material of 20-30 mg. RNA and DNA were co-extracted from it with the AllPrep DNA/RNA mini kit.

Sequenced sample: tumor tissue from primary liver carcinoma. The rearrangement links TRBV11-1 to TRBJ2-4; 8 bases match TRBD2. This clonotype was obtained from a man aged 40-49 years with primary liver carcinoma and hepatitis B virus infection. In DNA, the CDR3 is TGTGCCAGCGGCCTTCCCGGGACTAGTGGGACCAAAACCATTCAGTACTTC. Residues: CASGLPGTSGTKTIQYF.